Listed below are T cell receptor beta chains from one sample, sequenced in a study of control samples from healthy donors and cancer patients. Method: immunoSEQ multiplex PCR; TCRdb's copy keeps in-frame clones and lacks some. This sample has about 120,000 clones, with roughly nine tenths found just once. Source material: blood. The receptors were sampled from a man between 50 and 59 years old in good health. Both conserved end residues are part of each CDR3. A D gene is named only where the DNA matches it firmly. A clone size is listed for some rows: how often the clone was seen (once, few, many), or a class if it is expanded.

clone size: once; CDR3 length: 15; J gene: TRBJ2-3; V gene: TRBV29-1; D gene: TRBD2; CDR3 protein: CSAWTSGISTDTQYF; CDR3 DNA: TGCAGCGCCTGGACTAGCGGTATTAGCACAGATACGCAGTATTTT
clone size: .; CDR3 length: 17; J gene: TRBJ2-3; V gene: TRBV24-1; D gene: .; CDR3 protein: CATSDSQGQSSTDTQYF; CDR3 DNA: TGTGCCACCAGTGATTCTCAAGGTCAGTCTAGCACAGATACGCAGTATTTT
clone size: .; CDR3 length: 15; J gene: TRBJ1-4; V gene: TRBV6-1; D gene: .; CDR3 protein: CASSEQTTTNEKLFF; CDR3 DNA: TGTGCCAGCAGTGAACAGACAACAACTAATGAAAAACTGTTTTTT
clone size: .; CDR3 length: 15; J gene: TRBJ1-5; V gene: TRBV27; D gene: .; CDR3 protein: CASSFGGTLNQPQHF; CDR3 DNA: TGTGCCAGCAGTTTTGGGGGGACCCTTAATCAGCCCCAGCATTTT
clone size: .; CDR3 length: 14; J gene: TRBJ1-1; V gene: TRBV6-5; D gene: .; CDR3 protein: CASSYADMNTEAFF; CDR3 DNA: TGTGCCAGCAGTTACGCAGACATGAACACTGAAGCTTTCTTT
clone size: .; CDR3 length: 13; J gene: TRBJ1-2; V gene: TRBV6-5; D gene: .; CDR3 protein: CASQEGTFYGYTF; CDR3 DNA: TGTGCCAGCCAGGAAGGCACCTTCTATGGCTACACCTTC
clone size: .; CDR3 length: 16; J gene: TRBJ2-2; V gene: TRBV30; D gene: TRBD1; CDR3 protein: CAYLDRGTGNTGELFF; CDR3 DNA: TGTGCCTACCTCGACCGGGGGACAGGGAACACCGGGGAGCTGTTTTTT
clone size: .; CDR3 length: 14; J gene: TRBJ1-1; V gene: TRBV7-9; D gene: TRBD1; CDR3 protein: CASSSWTGNTEAFF; CDR3 DNA: TGTGCCAGCAGCTCATGGACAGGGAACACTGAAGCTTTCTTT
clone size: once; CDR3 length: 14; J gene: TRBJ2-5; V gene: TRBV25-1; D gene: .; CDR3 protein: CASSAGQFKETQYF; CDR3 DNA: TGTGCCAGCAGTGCCGGACAGTTTAAGGAGACCCAGTACTTC
clone size: few; CDR3 length: 12; J gene: TRBJ1-5; V gene: TRBV12-5; D gene: .; CDR3 protein: CASGLDSQPQHF; CDR3 DNA: TGTGCTAGTGGTTTGGACTCTCAGCCCCAGCATTTT
clone size: .; CDR3 length: 15; J gene: TRBJ1-5; V gene: TRBV7-8; D gene: TRBD1; CDR3 protein: CASSQRGQGDQPQHF; CDR3 DNA: TGTGCCAGCAGCCAAAGGGGACAGGGGGACCAGCCCCAGCATTTT
clone size: .; CDR3 length: 15; J gene: TRBJ2-3; V gene: TRBV5-1; D gene: .; CDR3 protein: CASSLGRGGTDTQYF; CDR3 DNA: TGCGCCAGCAGCTTAGGGCGGGGAGGCACAGATACGCAGTATTTT
clone size: once; CDR3 length: 13; J gene: TRBJ1-5; V gene: TRBV6-5; D gene: TRBD1; CDR3 protein: CASSTGGNQPQHF; CDR3 DNA: TGTGCCAGCAGCACAGGGGGAAATCAGCCCCAGCATTTT
clone size: .; CDR3 length: 13; J gene: TRBJ2-1; V gene: TRBV25-1; D gene: .; CDR3 protein: CATSWGSYNEQFF; CDR3 DNA: TGTGCCACCTCCTGGGGCTCCTACAATGAGCAGTTCTTC
clone size: .; CDR3 length: 14; J gene: TRBJ2-7; V gene: TRBV4-3; D gene: TRBD1; CDR3 protein: CASSLGQGAYEQYF; CDR3 DNA: TGCGCCAGCAGCTTGGGGCAGGGGGCCTACGAGCAGTACTTC
clone size: few; CDR3 length: 13; J gene: TRBJ1-2; V gene: TRBV29-1; D gene: .; CDR3 protein: CSVALTEHYGYTF; CDR3 DNA: TGCAGCGTTGCCTTGACAGAACACTATGGCTACACCTTC
clone size: .; CDR3 length: 16; J gene: TRBJ2-1; V gene: TRBV6-2/TRBV6-3; D gene: TRBD2; CDR3 protein: CASSYRTSGGVNEQFF; CDR3 DNA: TGTGCCAGCAGTTATCGGACTAGCGGGGGGGTCAATGAGCAGTTCTTC
clone size: .; CDR3 length: 15; J gene: TRBJ1-2; V gene: TRBV5-1; D gene: TRBD1; CDR3 protein: CASSLSGDREVGYTF; CDR3 DNA: TGCGCCAGCAGCTTGAGCGGGGACAGGGAGGTTGGCTACACCTTC
clone size: .; CDR3 length: 16; J gene: TRBJ2-5; V gene: TRBV14; D gene: .; CDR3 protein: CASSQDRGEIQETQYF; CDR3 DNA: TGTGCCAGCAGCCAAGATAGGGGGGAAATTCAAGAGACCCAGTACTTC
clone size: .; CDR3 length: 16; J gene: TRBJ1-5; V gene: TRBV25-1; D gene: .; CDR3 protein: CASSGQEGLGNQPQHF; CDR3 DNA: TGTGCCAGCAGTGGACAGGAGGGGCTGGGCAATCAGCCCCAGCATTTT
clone size: .; CDR3 length: 12; J gene: TRBJ1-1; V gene: TRBV14; D gene: .; CDR3 protein: CASSVGGTEAFF; CDR3 DNA: TGTGCCAGCAGCGTCGGTGGAACTGAAGCTTTCTTT
clone size: .; CDR3 length: 13; J gene: TRBJ1-2; V gene: TRBV12-3/TRBV12-4; D gene: TRBD1; CDR3 protein: CASSSDRGNGYTF; CDR3 DNA: TGTGCCAGCAGCTCTGACAGGGGAAATGGCTACACCTTC
clone size: many; CDR3 length: 15; J gene: TRBJ1-5; V gene: TRBV6-2/TRBV6-3; D gene: .; CDR3 protein: CASTPRGVSNQPQHF; CDR3 DNA: TGTGCCAGCACCCCCCGGGGGGTTAGCAATCAGCCCCAGCATTTT